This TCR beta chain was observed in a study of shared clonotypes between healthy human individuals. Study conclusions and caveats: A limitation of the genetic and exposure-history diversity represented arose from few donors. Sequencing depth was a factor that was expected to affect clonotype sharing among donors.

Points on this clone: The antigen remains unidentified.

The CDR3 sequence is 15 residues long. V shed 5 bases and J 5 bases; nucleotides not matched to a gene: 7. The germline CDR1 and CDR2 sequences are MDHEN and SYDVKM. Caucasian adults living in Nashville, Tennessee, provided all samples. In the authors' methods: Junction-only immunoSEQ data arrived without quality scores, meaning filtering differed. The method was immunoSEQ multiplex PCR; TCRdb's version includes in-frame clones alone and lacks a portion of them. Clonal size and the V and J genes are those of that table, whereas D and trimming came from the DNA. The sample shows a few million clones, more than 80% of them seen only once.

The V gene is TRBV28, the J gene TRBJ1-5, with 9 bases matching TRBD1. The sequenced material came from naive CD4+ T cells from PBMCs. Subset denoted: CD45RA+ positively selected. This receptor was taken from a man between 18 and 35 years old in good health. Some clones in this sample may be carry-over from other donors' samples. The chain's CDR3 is CASSHPGQGDQPQHF. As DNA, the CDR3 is TGTGCCAGCAGTCATCCGGGACAGGGTGATCAGCCCCAGCATTTT. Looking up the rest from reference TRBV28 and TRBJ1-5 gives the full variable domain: DVKVTQSSRYLVKRTGEKVFLECVQDMDHENMFWYRQDPGLGLRLIYFSYDVKMKEKGDIPEGYSVSREKKERFSLILESASTNQTSMYLCASSHPGQGDQPQHFGDGTRLSIL.